These 3 T cell receptor beta chains were sequenced from one sample in a study of blood T cell repertoires in COVID-19. Data came from immunoSEQ multiplex PCR; TCRdb stores just in-frame clones and leaves some out. The data contain about 180,000 clones, about 82% of them singletons. The sample comprised PBMCs or T cells enriched from blood (not recorded which). These receptors were taken from a woman aged 25 to 39 who had recovered from COVID-19.

The chain carries TRBV29-1 and TRBJ2-2, with 9 bases that match TRBD2. The CDR3 is 15 amino acids. Germline V CDR1 and CDR2: SQVTM, ANQGSEA. J gave up 1 base and V 3 bases, and 3 bases lay outside the gene matches. DNA of the CDR3: TGCAGCGTTGATGCGGGAGGGCAGAACACCGGGGAGCTGTTTTTT. Its translation is CSVDAGGQNTGELFF.

In this sample, this clone turned up once. V and J are TRBV3-1 (or the pseudogene TRBV3-2) and TRBJ2-3; TRBD2 is a possible D gene (6 bases). The CDR3 loop spans 15 amino acids. V dropped 3 bases and J dropped 6 bases, with 16 bases sitting between them. CDR1 and CDR2 from the germline V gene are LGHDT and YNNKEL (reference sequence). In nucleotides, the CDR3 is TGTGCCAGCAGCCAGTCTAGCGCTTCAACGGATACGCAGTATTTT. This gives the protein CASSQSSASTDTQYF.

J is TRBJ1-1 and V is TRBV4-1; possibly TRBD1 for D (5 bases). CDR3 length equals 15 residues. From germline, CDR1 is MGHRA and CDR2 YSYEKL. V was clipped by 1 base and J by 0 bases, with 9 bases between them. This chain's CDR3 is CASSQGARVNTEAFF. For the CDR3, the DNA is TGCGCCAGCAGCCAAGGGGCCAGGGTGAACACTGAAGCTTTCTTT.